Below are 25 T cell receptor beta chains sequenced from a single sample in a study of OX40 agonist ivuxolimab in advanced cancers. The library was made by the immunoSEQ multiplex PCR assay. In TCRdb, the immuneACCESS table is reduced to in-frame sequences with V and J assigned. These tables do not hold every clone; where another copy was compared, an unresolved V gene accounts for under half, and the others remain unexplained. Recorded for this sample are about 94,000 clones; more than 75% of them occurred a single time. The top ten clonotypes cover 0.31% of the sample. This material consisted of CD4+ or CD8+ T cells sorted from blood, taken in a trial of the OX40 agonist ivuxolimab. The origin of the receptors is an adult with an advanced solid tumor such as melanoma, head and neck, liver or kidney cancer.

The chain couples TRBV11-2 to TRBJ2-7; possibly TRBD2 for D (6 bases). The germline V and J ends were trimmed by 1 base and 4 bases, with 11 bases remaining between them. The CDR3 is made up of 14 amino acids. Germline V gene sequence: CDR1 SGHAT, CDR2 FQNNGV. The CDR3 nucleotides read TGTGCCAGCAGCTTAGGTACCAGCGGGTACGAGCAGTACTTC. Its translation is CASSLGTSGYEQYF.

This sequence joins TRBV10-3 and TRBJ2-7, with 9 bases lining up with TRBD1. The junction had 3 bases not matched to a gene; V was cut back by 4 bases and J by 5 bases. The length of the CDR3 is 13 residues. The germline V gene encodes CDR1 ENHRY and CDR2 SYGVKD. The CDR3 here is CAISVQGAHEQYF. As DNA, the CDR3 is TGTGCCATCAGTGTACAGGGGGCACACGAGCAGTACTTC.

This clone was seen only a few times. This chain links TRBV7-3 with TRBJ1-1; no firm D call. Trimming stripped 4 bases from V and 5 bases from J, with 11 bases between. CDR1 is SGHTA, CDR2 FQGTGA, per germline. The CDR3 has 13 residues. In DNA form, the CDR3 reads TGTGCCAGCAGCTCGAATATTAGGACTGAAGCTTTCTTT. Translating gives CASSSNIRTEAFF.

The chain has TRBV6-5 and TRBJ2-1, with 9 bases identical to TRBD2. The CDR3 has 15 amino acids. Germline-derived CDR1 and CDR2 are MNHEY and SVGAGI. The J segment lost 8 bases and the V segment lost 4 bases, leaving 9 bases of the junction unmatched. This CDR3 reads CASSSSGGGAHEQFF. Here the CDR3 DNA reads TGTGCCAGCAGTTCCAGTGGCGGGGGGGCCCATGAGCAGTTCTTC.

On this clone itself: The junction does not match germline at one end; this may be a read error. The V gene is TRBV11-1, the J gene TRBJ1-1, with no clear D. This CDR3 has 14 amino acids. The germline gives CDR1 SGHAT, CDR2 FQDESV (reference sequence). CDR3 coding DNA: TGTGCCAGCAGTTTAGGGCGGCCGAACACTGAAGCTTTCTTT. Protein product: CASSLGRPNTEAFF.

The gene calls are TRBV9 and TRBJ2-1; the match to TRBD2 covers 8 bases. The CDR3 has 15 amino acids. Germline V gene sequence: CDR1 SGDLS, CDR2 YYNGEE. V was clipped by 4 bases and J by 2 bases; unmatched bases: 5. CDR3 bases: TGTGCCAGCAGCTCCCTCGGGGGGGCCTACAATGAGCAGTTCTTC. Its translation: CASSSLGGAYNEQFF. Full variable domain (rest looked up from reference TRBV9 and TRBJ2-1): DSGVTQTPKHLITATGQRVTLRCSPRSGDLSVYWYQQSLDQGLQFLIQYYNGEERAKGNILERFSAQQFPDLHSELNLSSLELGDSALYFCASSSLGGAYNEQFFGPGTRLTVL.

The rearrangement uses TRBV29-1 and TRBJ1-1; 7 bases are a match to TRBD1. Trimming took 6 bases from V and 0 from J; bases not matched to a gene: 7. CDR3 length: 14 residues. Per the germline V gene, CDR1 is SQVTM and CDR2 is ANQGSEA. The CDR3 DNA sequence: TGCAGCGTGCCAGGACAGGCCTTGAACACTGAAGCTTTCTTT. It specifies CSVPGQALNTEAFF. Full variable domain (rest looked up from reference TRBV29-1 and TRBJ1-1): SAVISQKPSRDICQRGTSLTIQCQVDSQVTMMFWYRQQPGQSLTLIATANQGSEATYESGFVIDKFPISRPNLTFSTLTVSNMSPEDSSIYLCSVPGQALNTEAFFGQGTRLTVV.

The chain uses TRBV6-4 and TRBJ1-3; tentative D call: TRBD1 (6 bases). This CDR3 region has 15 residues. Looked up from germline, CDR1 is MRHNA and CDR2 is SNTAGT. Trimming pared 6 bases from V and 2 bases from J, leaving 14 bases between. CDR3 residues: CASRRDTEAGNTIYF. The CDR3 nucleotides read TGTGCCAGCAGAAGGGACACCGAGGCTGGAAACACCATATATTTT.

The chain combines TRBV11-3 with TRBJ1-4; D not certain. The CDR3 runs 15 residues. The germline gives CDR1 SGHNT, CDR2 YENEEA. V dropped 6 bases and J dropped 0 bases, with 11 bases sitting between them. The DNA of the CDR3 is TGTGCCAGCAGTTCCCCCAGGACAACTAATGAAAAACTGTTTTTT. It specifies CASSSPRTTNEKLFF.

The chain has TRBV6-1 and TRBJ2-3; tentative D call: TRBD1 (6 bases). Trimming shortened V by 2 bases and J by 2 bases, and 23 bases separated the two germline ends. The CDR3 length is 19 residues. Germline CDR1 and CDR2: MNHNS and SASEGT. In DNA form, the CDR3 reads TGTGCCAGCAGTGAATTCGGTCAGGGGCCGGGATCATACACAGATACGCAGTATTTT. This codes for CASSEFGQGPGSYTDTQYF.

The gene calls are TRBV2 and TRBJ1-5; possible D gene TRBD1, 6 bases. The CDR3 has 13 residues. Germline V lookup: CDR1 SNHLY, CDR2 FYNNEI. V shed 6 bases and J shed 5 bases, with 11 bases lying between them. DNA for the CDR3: TGTGCCAGCAGAACAGGGTCGGATCAGCCCCAGCATTTT. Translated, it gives CASRTGSDQPQHF.

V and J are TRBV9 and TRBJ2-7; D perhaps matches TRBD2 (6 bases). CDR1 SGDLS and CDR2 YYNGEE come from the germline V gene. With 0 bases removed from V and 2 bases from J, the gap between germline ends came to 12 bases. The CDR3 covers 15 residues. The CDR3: CASSVVCGGTYEQYF. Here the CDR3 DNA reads TGTGCCAGCAGCGTAGTCTGTGGGGGGACCTACGAGCAGTACTTC.

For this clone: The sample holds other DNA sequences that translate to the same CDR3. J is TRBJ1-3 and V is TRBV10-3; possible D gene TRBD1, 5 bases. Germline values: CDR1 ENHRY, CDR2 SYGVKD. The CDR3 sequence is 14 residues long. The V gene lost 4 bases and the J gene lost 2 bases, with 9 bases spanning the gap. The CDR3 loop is CAISVGGTGNTIYF. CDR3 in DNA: TGTGCCATCAGTGTCGGGGGTACTGGAAACACCATATATTTT.

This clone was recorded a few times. CDR3 nucleotides: TGTGCCAGCAGTGACACTTTCAGGGGGACTGAAGCTTTCTTT. Translating it yields CASSDTFRGTEAFF. The J gene is TRBJ1-1, the V gene TRBV6-4; 7 bases fit TRBD1. Looked up from germline, CDR1 is MRHNA and CDR2 is SNTAGT. Trimming removed 2 bases from V and 5 bases from J; junction bases left unmatched: 5. CDR3 length: 14 residues.

The CDR3 DNA reads TGCGCCAGCAGCCTCAACAGGGGGCTGAGTACCGGGGAGCTGTTTTTT. It codes for CASSLNRGLSTGELFF. The genes are TRBV4-3 and TRBJ2-2; 9 nucleotides agree with TRBD1. The germline gives CDR1 LGHNA, CDR2 YSLEER. There are 16 residues in the CDR3. The junction had 8 bases not matched to a gene; V was cut back by 4 bases and J by 5 bases.

CDR3 in DNA: TGTGCCAGCAGTGAATATGCCCGCTGGAACAATGAGCAGTTCTTC. It translates to CASSEYARWNNEQFF. This chain joins TRBV25-1 and TRBJ2-1; D remains unclear. This CDR3 comprises 15 residues. Germline V lookup: CDR1 MGHDK, CDR2 SYGVNS. V lost 0 bases and J lost 5, with 11 bases in between.

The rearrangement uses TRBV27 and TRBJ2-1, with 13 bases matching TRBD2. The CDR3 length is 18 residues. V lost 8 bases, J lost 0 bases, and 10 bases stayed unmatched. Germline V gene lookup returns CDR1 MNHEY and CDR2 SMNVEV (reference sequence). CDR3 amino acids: CASQRLAGGRSSYNEQFF. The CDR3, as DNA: TGTGCCAGCCAAAGACTAGCGGGGGGCCGGAGCTCCTACAATGAGCAGTTCTTC.

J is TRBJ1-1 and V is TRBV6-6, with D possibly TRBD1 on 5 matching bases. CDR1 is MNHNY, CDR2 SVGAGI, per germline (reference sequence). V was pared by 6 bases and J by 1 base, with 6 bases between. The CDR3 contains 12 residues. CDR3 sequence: CASSGGNTEAFF. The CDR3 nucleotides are TGTGCCAGCAGCGGGGGGAACACTGAAGCTTTCTTT.

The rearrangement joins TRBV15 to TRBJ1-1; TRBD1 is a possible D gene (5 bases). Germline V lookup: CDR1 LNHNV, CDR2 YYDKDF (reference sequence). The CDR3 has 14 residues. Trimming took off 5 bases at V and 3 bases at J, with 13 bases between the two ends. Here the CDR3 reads CATSPRGRDTEAFF. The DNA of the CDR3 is TGTGCCACCAGCCCACGTGGCAGGGACACTGAAGCTTTCTTT.

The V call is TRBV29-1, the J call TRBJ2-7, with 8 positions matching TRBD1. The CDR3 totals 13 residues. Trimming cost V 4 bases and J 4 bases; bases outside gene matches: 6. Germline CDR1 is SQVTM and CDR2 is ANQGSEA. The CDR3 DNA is TGCAGCGTTGGATTCAGACAGGGGTACGAGCAGTACTTC. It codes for CSVGFRQGYEQYF.

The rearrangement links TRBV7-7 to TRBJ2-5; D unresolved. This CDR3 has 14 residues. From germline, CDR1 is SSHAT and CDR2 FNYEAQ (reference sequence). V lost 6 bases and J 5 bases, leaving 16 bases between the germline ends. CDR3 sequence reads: CASSSNSLMETQYF. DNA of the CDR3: TGTGCCAGCAGTTCTAACAGTTTAATGGAGACCCAGTACTTC.

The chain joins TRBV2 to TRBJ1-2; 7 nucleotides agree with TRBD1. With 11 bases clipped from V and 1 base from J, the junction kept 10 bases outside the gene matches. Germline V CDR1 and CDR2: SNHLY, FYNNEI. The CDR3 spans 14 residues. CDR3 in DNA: TGTGCCGGCAAATACACAGGGGTTAACTATGGCTACACCTTC. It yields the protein CAGKYTGVNYGYTF.

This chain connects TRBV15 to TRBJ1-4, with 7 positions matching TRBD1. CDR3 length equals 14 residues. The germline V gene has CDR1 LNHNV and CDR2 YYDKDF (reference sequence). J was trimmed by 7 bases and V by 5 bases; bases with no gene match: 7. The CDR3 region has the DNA TGTGCCACCAGCCGGGACAGCGCGAGTGAAAAACTGTTTTTT. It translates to CATSRDSASEKLFF. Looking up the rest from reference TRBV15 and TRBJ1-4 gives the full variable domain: DAMVIQNPRYQVTQFGKPVTLSCSQTLNHNVMYWYQQKSSQAPKLLFHYYDKDFNNEADTPDNFQSRRPNTSFCFLDIRSPGLGDTAMYLCATSRDSASEKLFFGSGTQLSVL.

The CDR3 sequence: CASSVGQVNYNSPLHF. The CDR3 DNA sequence: TGTGCCAGCAGCGTCGGACAGGTCAACTATAATTCACCCCTCCACTTT. The chain combines TRBV9 with TRBJ1-6, with TRBD1 matching over 7 bases. Losses at the gene ends were 2 bases for V and 3 bases for J; bases not matched to a gene: 5. This CDR3 comprises 16 residues. Germline CDR1 and CDR2: SGDLS and YYNGEE.

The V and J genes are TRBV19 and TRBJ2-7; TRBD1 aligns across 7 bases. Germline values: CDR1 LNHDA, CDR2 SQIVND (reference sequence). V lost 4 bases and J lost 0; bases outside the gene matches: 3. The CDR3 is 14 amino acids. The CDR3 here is CASSKWDSSYEQYF. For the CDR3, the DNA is TGTGCCAGTAGTAAATGGGACAGCTCCTACGAGCAGTACTTC.